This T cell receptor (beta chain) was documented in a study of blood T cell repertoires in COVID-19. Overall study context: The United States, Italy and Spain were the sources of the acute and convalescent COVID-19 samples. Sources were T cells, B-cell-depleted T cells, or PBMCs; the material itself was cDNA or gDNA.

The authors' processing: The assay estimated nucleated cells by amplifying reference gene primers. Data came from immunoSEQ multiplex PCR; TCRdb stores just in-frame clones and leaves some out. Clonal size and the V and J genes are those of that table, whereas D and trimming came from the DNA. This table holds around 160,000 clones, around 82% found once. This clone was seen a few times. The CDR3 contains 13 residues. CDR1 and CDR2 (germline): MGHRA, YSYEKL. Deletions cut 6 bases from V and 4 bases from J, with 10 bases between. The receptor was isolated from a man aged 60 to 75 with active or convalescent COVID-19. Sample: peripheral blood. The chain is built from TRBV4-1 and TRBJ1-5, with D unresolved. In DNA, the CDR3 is TGCGCCAGCAGTCCCCAGGAAAATCAGCCCCAGCATTTT. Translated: CASSPQENQPQHF.